The sequence of this TCR beta chain was determined in a study of post-analysis software for immune sequencing data. Overall study context: Patients with relapsing-remitting, secondary progressive and progressive-relapsing multiple sclerosis courses were all represented. The study's findings and limits: Those samples that were prepared in the same batch co-clustered strongly by F measure. Comparison with controls showed significantly lower normalized Chao1 diversity in multiple sclerosis patients. Patients showed TRBV5-6, TRBV5-1 and TRBV20-1 among several TRBV segments more frequent than in controls.

Incorporated into the TCR beta cDNA libraries were unique molecular identifiers, which served to reduce PCR and sequencing biases. Around 500,000 cDNA molecules were obtained per 1 to 10 million input T cells. TCRdb independently ran MiXCR on the PCR reads; one entry per CDR3 protein. The table includes approximately 570,000 distinct CDR3 sequences, about 40% detected once. At least ten counts were recorded for this clonotype. As yet, its antigen is unknown. Germline V gives CDR1 MNHEY, CDR2 SMNVEV (reference sequence). The CDR3 extends over 14 amino acids. Deletions cut 7 bases from V and 0 bases from J, with 13 bases between.

Sequenced material: blood. V usage is TRBV27 and J usage is TRBJ2-7; D may correspond to TRBD1 or TRBD2 (5 bases each). The TCR was taken from a girl aged 10 to 17 with multiple sclerosis. CDR3 DNA sequence: TGTGCCAGCAACCTGATGGGACCCTCCTACGAGCAGTACTTC. This encodes CASNLMGPSYEQYF.